Listed below are T cell receptor beta chains from one sample, sequenced in a study of radiotherapy plus CTLA-4 blockade in lung cancer. The repertoire was sequenced with immunoSEQ multiplex PCR; TCRdb's copy has only in-frame clones and lacks some. The sample shows roughly 59,000 clones, under 75% of them seen only once. This specimen consisted of peripheral blood, obtained from a patient treated with radiotherapy plus ipilimumab. Receptors were obtained from a human donor with non-small cell lung cancer whose response to radiotherapy plus ipilimumab could not be evaluated. The CDR3 runs from the conserved cysteine through the conserved F or W. D genes are given only for firm matches. A row's size may be missing; if present it is once, few, many or a size class.

j_call clone_size d_call v_call cdr3_aa cdr3_nt
TRBJ2-7 . . TRBV30 CAWTPSSEYEQYF TGTGCCTGGACCCCCTCCTCGGAGTACGAGCAGTACTTC
TRBJ2-7 . . TRBV18 CASSPVSTAVYEQYF TGTGCCAGCTCACCAGTGAGCACAGCCGTCTACGAGCAGTACTTC
TRBJ2-2 . . TRBV7-7 CASSLALNTGELFF TGTGCCAGCAGCTTAGCGTTAAACACCGGGGAGCTGTTTTTT
TRBJ2-3 . TRBD1 TRBV5-1 CASTQGGPDTQYF TGCGCCAGCACACAGGGGGGCCCAGATACGCAGTATTTT
TRBJ1-2 few TRBD1 TRBV19 CASSPPDRVYGYTF TGTGCCAGTAGTCCCCCGGACAGGGTCTATGGCTACACCTTC
TRBJ2-1 once . TRBV5-1 CASSLDRTSYNEQFF TGCGCCAGCAGCTTGGATAGGACATCCTACAATGAGCAGTTCTTC
TRBJ2-3 . TRBD2 TRBV7-3 CASSSLAGGADTQYF TGTGCCAGCAGCTCGCTAGCGGGAGGGGCAGATACGCAGTATTTT
TRBJ2-1 . TRBD2 TRBV9 CASSVAPSGSGNEQFF TGTGCCAGCAGCGTAGCCCCTAGCGGGAGTGGGAATGAGCAGTTCTTC
TRBJ1-2 . . TRBV5-1 CASSLLVQTYGYTF TGCGCCAGCAGCTTACTGGTACAGACCTATGGCTACACCTTC
TRBJ1-2 . . TRBV6-6 CASSSTAVYAF TGTGCCAGCAGCTCGACAGCCGTCTACGCCTTC
TRBJ1-2 once TRBD1 TRBV7-9 CASSLQGGRGYTF TGTGCCAGCAGCCTACAGGGGGGAAGAGGCTACACCTTC
TRBJ2-7 . . TRBV4-2 CASSQDSEAPYEQYF TGTGCCAGCAGCCAAGATAGCGAGGCACCCTACGAGCAGTACTTC
TRBJ2-3 . . TRBV5-4 CASNQRTNTDTQYF TGTGCCAGCAACCAAAGGACTAACACAGATACGCAGTATTTT
TRBJ1-1 . TRBD1 TRBV4-3 CASSHGRTGNTEAFF TGCGCCAGCAGCCATGGCCGGACAGGGAACACTGAAGCTTTCTTT